This T cell receptor beta chain was sequenced during a study of T cells in Graves' hyperthyroidism and ophthalmopathy. V gave up 3 bases and J gave up 6 bases; unmatched junction bases: 8. The CDR3 length is 16 residues. RNA transcripts gave rise to amplified TCR beta CDR3 regions. HTBI primers were used for first-round RT-PCR of the TCR CDR3. In TCRdb, the multiplex PCR reads were re-called with MiXCR into one record per CDR3 protein. The data show 700,000 or so distinct CDR3 sequences, roughly 17% seen once. Stable disease denoted Graves' hyperthyroidism without ophthalmopathy progression within 18 months. The PBMCs were sourced from fresh peripheral blood (approximately 9 ml). This clonotype was detected ten times or more.

This chain connects TRBV12-3 or TRBV12-4 to TRBJ2-1; 10 positions match TRBD2. Sequenced input: blood. The TCR was taken from a young man with Graves' hyperthyroidism. The CDR3 coding sequence is TGTGCCAGCAGTTTGTGGGGACTAGCGCTGCTCAATGAGCAGTTCTTC. It is translated as CASSLWGLALLNEQFF.